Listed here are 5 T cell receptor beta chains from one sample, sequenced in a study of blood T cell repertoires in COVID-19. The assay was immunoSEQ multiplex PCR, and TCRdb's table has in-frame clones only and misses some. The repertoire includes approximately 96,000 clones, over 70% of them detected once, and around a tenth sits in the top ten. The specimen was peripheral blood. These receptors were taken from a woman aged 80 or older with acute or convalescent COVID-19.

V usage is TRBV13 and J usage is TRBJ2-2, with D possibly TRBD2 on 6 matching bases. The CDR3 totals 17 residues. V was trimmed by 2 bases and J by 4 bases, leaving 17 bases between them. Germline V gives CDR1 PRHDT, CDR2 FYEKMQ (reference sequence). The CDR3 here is CASSLRAGRRSTGELFF. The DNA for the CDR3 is TGTGCCAGCAGCTTAAGAGCGGGCAGGCGCAGCACCGGGGAGCTGTTTTTT.

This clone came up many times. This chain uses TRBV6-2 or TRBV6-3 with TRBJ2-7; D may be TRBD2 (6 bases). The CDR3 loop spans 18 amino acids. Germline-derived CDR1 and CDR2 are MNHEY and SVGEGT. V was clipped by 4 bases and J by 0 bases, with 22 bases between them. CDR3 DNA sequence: TGTGCCAGCAGTTCCTCTTTCGTGTGGGGGGTCGACTCCTACGAGCAGTACTTC. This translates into CASSSSFVWGVDSYEQYF.

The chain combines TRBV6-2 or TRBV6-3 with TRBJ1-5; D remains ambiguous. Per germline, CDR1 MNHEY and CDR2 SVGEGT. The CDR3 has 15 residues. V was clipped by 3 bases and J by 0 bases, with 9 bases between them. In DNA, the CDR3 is TGTGCCAGCAGTTATTCCGGGGTTAGCAATCAGCCCCAGCATTTT. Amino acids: CASSYSGVSNQPQHF.

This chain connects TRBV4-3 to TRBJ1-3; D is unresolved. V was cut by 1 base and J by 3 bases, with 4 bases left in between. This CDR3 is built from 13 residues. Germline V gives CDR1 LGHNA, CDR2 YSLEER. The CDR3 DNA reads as TGCGCCAGCAGCCAAGTCTATGGAAACACCATATATTTT. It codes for CASSQVYGNTIYF.

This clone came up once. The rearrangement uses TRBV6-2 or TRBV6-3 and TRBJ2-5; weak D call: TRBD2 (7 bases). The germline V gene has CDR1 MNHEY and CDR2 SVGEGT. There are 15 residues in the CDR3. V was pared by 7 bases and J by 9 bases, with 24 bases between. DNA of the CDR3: TGTGCCAGCACCCCCGAGGGTCGGGGAGGGGGGGCCCAGTACTTC. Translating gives CASTPEGRGGGAQYF.